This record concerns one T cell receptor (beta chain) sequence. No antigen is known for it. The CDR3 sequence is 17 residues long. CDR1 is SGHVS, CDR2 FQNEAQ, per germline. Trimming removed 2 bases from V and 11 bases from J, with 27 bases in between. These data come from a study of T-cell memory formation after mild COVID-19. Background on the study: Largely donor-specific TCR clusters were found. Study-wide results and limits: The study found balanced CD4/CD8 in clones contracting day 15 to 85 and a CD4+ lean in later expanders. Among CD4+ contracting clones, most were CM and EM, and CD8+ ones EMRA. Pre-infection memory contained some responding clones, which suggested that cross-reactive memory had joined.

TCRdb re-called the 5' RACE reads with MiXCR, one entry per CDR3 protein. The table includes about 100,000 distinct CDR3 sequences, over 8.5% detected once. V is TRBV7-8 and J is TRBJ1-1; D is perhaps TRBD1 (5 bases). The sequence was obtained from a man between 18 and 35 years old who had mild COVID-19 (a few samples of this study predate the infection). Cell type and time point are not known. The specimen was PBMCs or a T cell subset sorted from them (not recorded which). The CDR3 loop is CASSLTLNVQAVLGAFF. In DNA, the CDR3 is TGTGCCAGCAGCTTAACACTTAATGTACAGGCGGTTCTCGGCGCTTTCTTT.